These T cell receptor beta chains were read from a single sample in a study of blood T cell repertoires in COVID-19. Data came from immunoSEQ multiplex PCR; TCRdb stores just in-frame clones and leaves some out. The sample carries 270,000 or so clones, 80% to 90% recorded once. Sequencing was carried out using PBMCs or T cells enriched from blood (not recorded which). The receptors here all came from a woman aged 30 to 39 with acute COVID-19. The CDR3 runs from the conserved cysteine through the conserved F or W. The D gene is left open where the match is weak. Clone size is shown for a subset of rows, as once, few, many or a class of expanded clone.

DNA: TGTGCCAGCAGCAAAGGTTGGGACACTTACAATGAGCAGTTCTTC; CDR3: CASSKGWDTYNEQFF; J: TRBJ2-1; D: NA; V: TRBV21-1; size: NA
DNA: TGTGCCAGCAGCTTAGGGACAGGATGGGCCTACGAGCAGTACTTC; CDR3: CASSLGTGWAYEQYF; J: TRBJ2-7; D: NA; V: TRBV13; size: NA
DNA: TGTGCCAGCAGCTCCCGAGCGGGCCCTAACACAGATACGCAGTATTTT; CDR3: CASSSRAGPNTDTQYF; J: TRBJ2-3; D: NA; V: TRBV7-9; size: NA
DNA: TGTGCCAGCAGCTTAGGGGCGGGTAAAGCCTACAATGAGCAGTTCTTC; CDR3: CASSLGAGKAYNEQFF; J: TRBJ2-1; D: NA; V: TRBV7-9; size: NA
DNA: TGTGCCAGCAGTTACTCCGTCGACACCTCCACCGGGGAGCTGTTTTTT; CDR3: CASSYSVDTSTGELFF; J: TRBJ2-2; D: NA; V: TRBV6-6; size: NA
DNA: TGTGCCAGCAGTTTTACAGGTCCGAACACTGAAGCTTTCTTT; CDR3: CASSFTGPNTEAFF; J: TRBJ1-1; D: NA; V: TRBV27; size: once
DNA: TGTGCCAGCAGCCAACGGAATTCACCCCTCCACTTT; CDR3: CASSQRNSPLHF; J: TRBJ1-6; D: NA; V: TRBV3-1/TRBV3-2; size: few
DNA: TGTGCCAGCAGTTCCGAAGCCCCCTACGAGCAGTACTTC; CDR3: CASSSEAPYEQYF; J: TRBJ2-7; D: NA; V: TRBV6-5; size: NA
DNA: TGTGCCAGCAGTTTACCGGGGGTGGGACAGGGAAATGAGCAGTTCTTC; CDR3: CASSLPGVGQGNEQFF; J: TRBJ2-1; D: TRBD1; V: TRBV27; size: NA
DNA: TGTGCCACCAGTGGGGGACTAGCGGGAGGAAGGGCCCAAGAGACCCAGTACTTC; CDR3: CATSGGLAGGRAQETQYF; J: TRBJ2-5; D: TRBD2; V: TRBV24-1; size: NA
DNA: TGTGCCAGCAATCCTCTGCCAGGCGGCGGGAGCACAGATACGCAGTATTTT; CDR3: CASNPLPGGGSTDTQYF; J: TRBJ2-3; D: NA; V: TRBV27; size: NA
DNA: TGTGCCAGCAGTGAAGAGTGGAGGGCGTATAGCAATCAGCCCCAGCATTTT; CDR3: CASSEEWRAYSNQPQHF; J: TRBJ1-5; D: NA; V: TRBV6-1; size: NA
DNA: TGTGCCAGCAGTTTAGGGAGGGAAAAACTGTTTTTT; CDR3: CASSLGREKLFF; J: TRBJ1-4; D: NA; V: TRBV12-3/TRBV12-4; size: NA
DNA: TGTGCCAGCAGCGAAAGACAGGGGGCCACCTACGAGCAGTACTTC; CDR3: CASSERQGATYEQYF; J: TRBJ2-7; D: TRBD1; V: TRBV27; size: NA
DNA: TGTGCCAGCAGCCTACAGGGTCAGGGGTACAATGAGCAGTTCTTC; CDR3: CASSLQGQGYNEQFF; J: TRBJ2-1; D: NA; V: TRBV2; size: NA
DNA: TGTGCCAGCAGTGGAGACAGTACTAATCAGCCCCAGCATTTT; CDR3: CASSGDSTNQPQHF; J: TRBJ1-5; D: NA; V: TRBV2; size: NA
DNA: TGCGCCAGCAGCTTGGGATACGGGACAATCTACAATGAGCAGTTCTTC; CDR3: CASSLGYGTIYNEQFF; J: TRBJ2-1; D: NA; V: TRBV5-1; size: NA
DNA: TGTGCCAGCAGCTTGGCATGGAATGAGCAGTTCTTC; CDR3: CASSLAWNEQFF; J: TRBJ2-1; D: NA; V: TRBV7-2; size: NA
DNA: TGTGCCAGCAGCTTGGGACTAGCGGGGAATGAGCAGTTCTTC; CDR3: CASSLGLAGNEQFF; J: TRBJ2-1; D: TRBD2; V: TRBV7-9; size: NA
DNA: TGTGCCAGCAGCAACCCCGGGACAGTCAGCACAGATACGCAGTATTTT; CDR3: CASSNPGTVSTDTQYF; J: TRBJ2-3; D: TRBD1; V: TRBV7-9; size: NA
DNA: TGCAGCGTCGGGGGACAGGGGGGCTCCTACAATGAGCAGTTCTTC; CDR3: CSVGGQGGSYNEQFF; J: TRBJ2-1; D: TRBD1; V: TRBV29-1; size: NA
DNA: TGCAGCGTTGATTCGGGACAGGGCGTTTCGGACTATGGCTACACCTTC; CDR3: CSVDSGQGVSDYGYTF; J: TRBJ1-2; D: TRBD1; V: TRBV29-1; size: NA
DNA: TGTGCCAGCAGGGTAGCGGGAGGCATCACAGATACGCAGTATTTT; CDR3: CASRVAGGITDTQYF; J: TRBJ2-3; D: TRBD2; V: TRBV6-4; size: few
DNA: TGTGCCAGCAGACAGGGTCTGGAAAAACTGTTTTTT; CDR3: CASRQGLEKLFF; J: TRBJ1-4; D: NA; V: TRBV3-1/TRBV3-2; size: once
DNA: TGTGTCAGAAGCTTGATCGGAGCCCTGGCGCCTACCTACGAGCAGTACTTC; CDR3: CVRSLIGALAPTYEQYF; J: TRBJ2-7; D: NA; V: TRBV7-5; size: NA
DNA: TGCGCCAGCAGCTTGGGACAGGTGAACACCGGGGAGCTGTTTTTT; CDR3: CASSLGQVNTGELFF; J: TRBJ2-2; D: NA; V: TRBV5-1; size: few
DNA: TGTGCCAGCTCACCACCGCGACTAGCGGGGGACAATGAGCAGTTCTTC; CDR3: CASSPPRLAGDNEQFF; J: TRBJ2-1; D: TRBD2; V: TRBV18; size: NA
DNA: TGTGCCAGCAGACCCCGGCAGACAAAGGCTCAGCCCCAGCATTTT; CDR3: CASRPRQTKAQPQHF; J: TRBJ1-5; D: NA; V: TRBV28; size: NA
DNA: TGTGCCAGCAGCTTAGTTGGAGGGAACAGCAATCAGCCCCAGCATTTT; CDR3: CASSLVGGNSNQPQHF; J: TRBJ1-5; D: NA; V: TRBV7-2; size: NA
DNA: TGTGCCAGTAGTAGCGCAGGGACTAATGGCTACACCTTC; CDR3: CASSSAGTNGYTF; J: TRBJ1-2; D: NA; V: TRBV19; size: NA
DNA: TGTGCCAGCAGTTTCACGGACAGGGGATACGAGCAGTACTTC; CDR3: CASSFTDRGYEQYF; J: TRBJ2-7; D: TRBD1; V: TRBV6-8; size: NA
DNA: TGTGCCAGCAGACCAGGGGTTGTTCAGCAGCCCCAGCATTTT; CDR3: CASRPGVVQQPQHF; J: TRBJ1-5; D: NA; V: TRBV2; size: NA
DNA: TGTGCCAGCAGTGAAACGACAGGGGATGGCTACACCTTC; CDR3: CASSETTGDGYTF; J: TRBJ1-2; D: TRBD1; V: TRBV6-1; size: NA
DNA: TGCAGCGTCGGGGGTAGCGGGGGCACAGATACGCAGTATTTT; CDR3: CSVGGSGGTDTQYF; J: TRBJ2-3; D: TRBD2; V: TRBV29-1; size: NA
DNA: TGTGCCAGCAATGGAACGACCGGGACAGAAACCTACGAGCAGTACTTC; CDR3: CASNGTTGTETYEQYF; J: TRBJ2-7; D: TRBD1; V: TRBV28; size: NA
DNA: TGTGCCAGCAGCGTAGTTTCCGGTTACAATGAGCAGTTCTTC; CDR3: CASSVVSGYNEQFF; J: TRBJ2-1; D: NA; V: TRBV9; size: NA
DNA: TGTGCTAGTGGTTTATCGGGACAAGAAGAGACCCAGTACTTC; CDR3: CASGLSGQEETQYF; J: TRBJ2-5; D: NA; V: TRBV12-5; size: once
DNA: TGTGCCAGCAGCCAACCCTCTGTCGGCGGAGATACGCAGTATTTT; CDR3: CASSQPSVGGDTQYF; J: TRBJ2-3; D: NA; V: TRBV3-1/TRBV3-2; size: NA
DNA: TGTGCCAGCAGCACGACAGGGGAGGCTGAAAAACTGTTTTTT; CDR3: CASSTTGEAEKLFF; J: TRBJ1-4; D: TRBD1; V: TRBV5-4; size: NA
DNA: TGTGCCAGCAGCCCATTACGGAGGGCAGGGATGTACACCATATATTTT; CDR3: CASSPLRRAGMYTIYF; J: TRBJ1-3; D: NA; V: TRBV6-4; size: NA
DNA: TGTGCCATCAGCACAGGGGATCCCAATCAGCCCCAGCATTTT; CDR3: CAISTGDPNQPQHF; J: TRBJ1-5; D: TRBD1; V: TRBV10-3; size: NA
DNA: TGCGCCAGCAGCCTATACAATGAGCAGTTCTTC; CDR3: CASSLYNEQFF; J: TRBJ2-1; D: NA; V: TRBV5-1; size: NA
DNA: TGTGCCAGCACCCAAGGGGGGGCAAATGAGCAGTTCTTC; CDR3: CASTQGGANEQFF; J: TRBJ2-1; D: NA; V: TRBV9; size: NA
DNA: TGCGCCAGCAGCCTAACAGGAGTCACTGCGAACACTGAAGCTTTCTTT; CDR3: CASSLTGVTANTEAFF; J: TRBJ1-1; D: NA; V: TRBV5-1; size: NA
DNA: TGTGCCAGCAGCCGACAGAATCGGGAGCCCCAGCATTTT; CDR3: CASSRQNREPQHF; J: TRBJ1-5; D: NA; V: TRBV7-8; size: NA
DNA: TGTGCCAGCAGCCCTAGCGGGTCCACCTCGGGGTCGAGGGAGCAGTACTTC; CDR3: CASSPSGSTSGSREQYF; J: TRBJ2-7; D: TRBD2; V: TRBV11-3; size: NA
DNA: TGTGCCTGGAACAGCGGGAGCTCCTACAATGAGCAGTTCTTC; CDR3: CAWNSGSSYNEQFF; J: TRBJ2-1; D: TRBD2; V: TRBV30; size: NA
DNA: TGTGCCAGTAGGGAGGGGACTGAAGCTTTCTTT; CDR3: CASREGTEAFF; J: TRBJ1-1; D: NA; V: TRBV19; size: NA
DNA: TGTGCCAGCAGCGCGCTGGGAGGGGCTAACTCTGGAAACACCATATATTTT; CDR3: CASSALGGANSGNTIYF; J: TRBJ1-3; D: NA; V: TRBV7-2; size: NA
DNA: TGTGCCTGGAGTGTAGGAGGGTCCGAGCAGTACTTC; CDR3: CAWSVGGSEQYF; J: TRBJ2-7; D: NA; V: TRBV30; size: once
DNA: TGTGCCAGCAGAGCTCCGCCACCAGGTCCAGAGCAGTACTTC; CDR3: CASRAPPPGPEQYF; J: TRBJ2-7; D: NA; V: TRBV28; size: NA
DNA: TGTGCCAGTAGTATAAGGCGGGAGGGCACCGGGGAGCTGTTTTTT; CDR3: CASSIRREGTGELFF; J: TRBJ2-2; D: TRBD2; V: TRBV19; size: NA
DNA: TGTGCCAGCAGTGGGGGGGCGGGCTACGAGCAGTACTTC; CDR3: CASSGGAGYEQYF; J: TRBJ2-7; D: NA; V: TRBV27; size: NA
DNA: TGCGCCAGCAGCGGACCGGGACTCCTTCACTACGAGCAGTACTTC; CDR3: CASSGPGLLHYEQYF; J: TRBJ2-7; D: NA; V: TRBV4-1; size: few
DNA: TGTGCCAGCTCACTCATCCCGGGACAGGGAAGCACAGATACGCAGTATTTT; CDR3: CASSLIPGQGSTDTQYF; J: TRBJ2-3; D: TRBD1; V: TRBV18; size: NA